Detailed here is one T cell receptor beta chain. The sequenced fragment ends 3 residues before the CDR3 boundary, so the rest is inferred from the germline J gene. Trimming removed 8 bases at V and 0 bases at J, with 11 bases between. The CDR3 spans 13 residues. Germline lookup yields CDR1 SNHLY and CDR2 FYNNEI. Produced via immunoSEQ multiplex PCR; TCRdb's table is partial and in-frame only. This table holds under 50,000 clones. This entry comes from a study of T cells in women clearing cervical HPV infection. Sequenced: blood buffy coat. The chain combines TRBV2 with TRBJ2-7; D perhaps matches TRBD1 (5 bases). The source of this sequence is a woman between 18 and 70 years old with a cervical HPV16 infection that either progressed to CIN3+ or cleared (not recorded which). The covered CDR3 bases are TGTGCCAGCGGTCACGACAGCTCCTACGAG. Translation gives CASGHDSSYE. The complete CDR3 sequence is CASGHDSSYEQYF. The full variable domain, with the rest looked up from reference TRBV2 and TRBJ2-7, is EPEVTQTPSHQVTQMGQEVILRCVPISNHLYFYWYRQILGQKVEFLVSFYNNEISEKSEIFDDQFSVERPDGSNFTLKIRSTKLEDSAMYFCASGHDSSYEQYFGPGTRLTVT.